The entry below gives a single T cell receptor (beta chain) sequence along with its context. TCRdb passed the PCR reads through MiXCR, listing each CDR3 protein once. The table lists some 84,000 distinct CDR3 sequences, 51% of them singletons. The data are from a study of CDR3 diversity in severe acne. The sample consisted of blood. This TCR derives from a male donor in good health, without acne.

CDR3 region: CASSLAGTGLITSYEQYF. The CDR3 DNA is TGCGCCAGCAGCTTGGCCGGGACAGGGTTAATAACTTCCTACGAGCAGTACTTC. The chain has TRBV5-1 and TRBJ2-7, with 9 bases aligning to TRBD1. Germline V gene data show CDR1 as SGHRS and CDR2 as YFSETQ. CDR3 length: 18 residues. V gave up 0 bases and J gave up 1 base; unmatched junction bases: 11.